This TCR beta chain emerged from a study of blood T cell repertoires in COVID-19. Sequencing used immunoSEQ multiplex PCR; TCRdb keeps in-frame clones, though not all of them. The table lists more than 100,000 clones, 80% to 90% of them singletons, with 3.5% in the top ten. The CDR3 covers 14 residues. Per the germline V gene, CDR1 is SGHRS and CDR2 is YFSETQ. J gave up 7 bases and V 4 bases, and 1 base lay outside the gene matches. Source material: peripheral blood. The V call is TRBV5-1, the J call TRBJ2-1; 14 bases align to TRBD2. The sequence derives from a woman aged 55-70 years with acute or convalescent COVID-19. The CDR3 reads CASSGTSGRNEQFF. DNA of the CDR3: TGCGCCAGCAGCGGGACTAGCGGGAGAAATGAGCAGTTCTTC.